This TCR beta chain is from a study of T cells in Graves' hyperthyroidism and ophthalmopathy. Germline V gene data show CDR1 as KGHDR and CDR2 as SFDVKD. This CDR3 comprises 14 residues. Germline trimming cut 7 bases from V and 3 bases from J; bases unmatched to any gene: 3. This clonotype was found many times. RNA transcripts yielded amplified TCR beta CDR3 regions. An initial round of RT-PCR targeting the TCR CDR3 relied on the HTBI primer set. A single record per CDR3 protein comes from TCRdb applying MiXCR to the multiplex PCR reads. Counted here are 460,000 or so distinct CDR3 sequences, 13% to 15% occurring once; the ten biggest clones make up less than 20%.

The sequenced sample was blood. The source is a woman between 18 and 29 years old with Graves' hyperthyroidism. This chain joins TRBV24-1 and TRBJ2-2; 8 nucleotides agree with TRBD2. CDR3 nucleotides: TGTGCCACCAGCAGCGGGAGTGACACCGGGGAGCTGTTTTTT. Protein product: CATSSGSDTGELFF.